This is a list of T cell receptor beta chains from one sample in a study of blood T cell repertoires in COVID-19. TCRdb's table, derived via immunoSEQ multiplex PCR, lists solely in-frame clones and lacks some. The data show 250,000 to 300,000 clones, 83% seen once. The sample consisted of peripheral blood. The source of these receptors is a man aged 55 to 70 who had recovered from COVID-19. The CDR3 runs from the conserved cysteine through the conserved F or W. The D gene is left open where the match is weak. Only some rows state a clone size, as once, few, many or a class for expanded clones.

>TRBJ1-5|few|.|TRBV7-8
TGTGCCAGCAGCGCAGAACAGAATTATCAGCCCCAGCATTTT
CASSAEQNYQPQHF
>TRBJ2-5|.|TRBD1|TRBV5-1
TGCGCCAGCAGCCCGGGACAGCCCCAAGAGACCCAGTACTTC
CASSPGQPQETQYF
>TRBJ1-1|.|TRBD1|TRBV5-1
TGCGCCAGCAGCCCTGGCGTGACAGGGGTTGACGAAGCTTTCTTT
CASSPGVTGVDEAFF
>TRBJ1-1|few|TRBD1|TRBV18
TGTGCCAGCTCGGCTACGACAGGGGGCCGGGAAGCTTTCTTT
CASSATTGGREAFF
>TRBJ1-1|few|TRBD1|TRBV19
TGTGCCAGTAGTATGGGGACAGGGGGCTTCGTAGCTTTCTTT
CASSMGTGGFVAFF
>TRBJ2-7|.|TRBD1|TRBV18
TGTGCCAGCTCCCCGGGACAGGGGGGCGAGCAGTACTTC
CASSPGQGGEQYF
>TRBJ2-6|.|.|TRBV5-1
TGCGCCAGCAGCTTCGGGGGATCTGGGGCCAACGTCCTGACTTTC
CASSFGGSGANVLTF
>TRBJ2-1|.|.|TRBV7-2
TGTGCCAGCAGCATTAACTACAATGAGCAGTTCTTC
CASSINYNEQFF
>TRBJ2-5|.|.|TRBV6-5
TGTGCCAGCAGCCTCACATCTCGCCAAGAGACCCAGTACTTC
CASSLTSRQETQYF
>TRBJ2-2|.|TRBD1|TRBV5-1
TGCGCCAGCAGCAAGACGGGACAGGGGGGCACCGGGGAGCTGTTTTTT
CASSKTGQGGTGELFF
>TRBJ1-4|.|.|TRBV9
TGTGCCAGCAGCGTAGCCACAGGAAAAACTGAAAAACTGTTTTTT
CASSVATGKTEKLFF
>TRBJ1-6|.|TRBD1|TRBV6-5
TGTGCCAGCAGGGGGGACAGAAACTATAATTCACCCCTCCACTTT
CASRGDRNYNSPLHF
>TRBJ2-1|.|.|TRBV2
TGTGCCAGCAGGACTGGTTTTAATGAGCAGTTCTTC
CASRTGFNEQFF
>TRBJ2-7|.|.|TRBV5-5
TGTGCCAGCAGCTTGGTAGTCGTAAGCTCCTACGAGCAGTACTTC
CASSLVVVSSYEQYF
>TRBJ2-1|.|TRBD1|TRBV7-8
TGTGCCAGCAGCGGATCGAGGGGACAGGGGCGTGAGCAGTTCTTC
CASSGSRGQGREQFF
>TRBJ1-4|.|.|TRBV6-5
TGTGCCAGCAGCGACAGGACAGAGCATAATGAAAAACTGTTTTTT
CASSDRTEHNEKLFF
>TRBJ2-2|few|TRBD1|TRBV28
TGTGCCAGCAGTTTTTCCGCATTCGGGACAGACACCGGGGAGCTGTTTTTT
CASSFSAFGTDTGELFF
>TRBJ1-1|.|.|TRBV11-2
TGTGCCAGCAGCTTATCGGGAACAAGGGACACTGAAGCTTTCTTT
CASSLSGTRDTEAFF
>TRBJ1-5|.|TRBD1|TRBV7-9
TGTGCCAGCAGCGGACAGGGAAATCAGCCCCAGCATTTT
CASSGQGNQPQHF
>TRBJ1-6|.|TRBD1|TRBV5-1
TGCGCCAGCAGCCCTAGGGGGGCAGGGGGCGCAAATAATTCACCCCTCCACTTT
CASSPRGAGGANNSPLHF
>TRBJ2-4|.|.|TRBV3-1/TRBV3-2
TGTGCCAGCAGCCGAGGTGAAAACATTCAGTACTTC
CASSRGENIQYF
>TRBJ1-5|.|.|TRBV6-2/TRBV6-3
TGTGCCAGCAGTTATGTCCCTTACTCGGAGGGTAGTCGCAATCAGCCCCAGCATTTT
CASSYVPYSEGSRNQPQHF
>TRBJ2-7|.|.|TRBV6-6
TGTGCCACCAAGGAGGGGGCGGTCTACGAGCAGTACTTC
CATKEGAVYEQYF
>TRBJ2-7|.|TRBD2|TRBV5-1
TGCGCCAGCAGCTTGACTAGCGGGACCTACGAGCAGTACTTC
CASSLTSGTYEQYF
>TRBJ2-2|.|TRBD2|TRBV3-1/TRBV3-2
TGTGCCAGCAGCCGGACTAGCCACACCGGGGAGCTGTTTTTT
CASSRTSHTGELFF
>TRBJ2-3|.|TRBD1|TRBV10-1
TGCGCCAGCAGTGAGTCGACAGGGGGCACAGATACGCAGTATTTT
CASSESTGGTDTQYF
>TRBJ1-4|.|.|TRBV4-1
TGCGCCAGCAGCCAAGTTTTGGGGGCTAAGCGGGAAAAACTGTTTTTT
CASSQVLGAKREKLFF
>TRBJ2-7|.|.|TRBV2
TGTGCCAGGGGGGCCAGACCGAACTACGAGCAGTACTTC
CARGARPNYEQYF
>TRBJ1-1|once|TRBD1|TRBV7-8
TGTGCCAGCAGCCTGAGGGACAGGGGGCTCACTGAAGCTTTCTTT
CASSLRDRGLTEAFF
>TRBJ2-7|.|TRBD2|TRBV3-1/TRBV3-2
TGTGCCAGCAGCCAAGTTACTAGCGGGGGAGCAGGGAGCTCCTACGAGCAGTACTTC
CASSQVTSGGAGSSYEQYF
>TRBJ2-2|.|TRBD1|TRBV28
TGTGCCAGCAGCTCGGGACAGGGGGCCTACGGGGAGCTGTTTTTT
CASSSGQGAYGELFF
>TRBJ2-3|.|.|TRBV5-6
TGTGCCAGCAGCTTGGTAGGGAGGACAGATACGCAGTATTTT
CASSLVGRTDTQYF
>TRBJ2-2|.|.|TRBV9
TGTGCCAGCAGCGTAACCCCGACAGCGAACACCGGGGAGCTGTTTTTT
CASSVTPTANTGELFF
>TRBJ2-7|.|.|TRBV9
TGTGCCAGCAGCGTAGGGCTAGCTCACTCCTACGAGCAGTACTTC
CASSVGLAHSYEQYF
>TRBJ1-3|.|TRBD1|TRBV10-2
TGCGCCAGCAGGGAGACAGGGGGCTCCCGAAGCTCTGGAAACACCATATATTTT
CASRETGGSRSSGNTIYF
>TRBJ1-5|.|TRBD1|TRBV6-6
TGTGCCAGCAGGGACAGGGAAAGACAGCCCCAGCATTTT
CASRDRERQPQHF
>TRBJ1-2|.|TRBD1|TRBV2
TGTGCCAGCAGGGACAGGGCCCCCCGCAGCTATGGCTACACCTTC
CASRDRAPRSYGYTF
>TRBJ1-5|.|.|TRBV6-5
TGTGCCAGCGACCCTACCCGCGGCGGCAATCAGCCCCAGCATTTT
CASDPTRGGNQPQHF
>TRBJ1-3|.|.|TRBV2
TGTGCCAGCAGTGGAGGGAGAGGCTCTGGAAACACCATATATTTT
CASSGGRGSGNTIYF
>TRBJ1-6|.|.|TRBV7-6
TGTGCCAGCAGCTTCGGGGGGGTCGGTTCACCCCTCCACTTT
CASSFGGVGSPLHF
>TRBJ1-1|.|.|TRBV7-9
TGTGCCAGCAGCTTATCAGGGTGGAATACTGAAGCTTTCTTT
CASSLSGWNTEAFF
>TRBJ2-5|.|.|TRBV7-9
TGTGCCAGCAGCCGGGGAGAGACCCAGTACTTC
CASSRGETQYF
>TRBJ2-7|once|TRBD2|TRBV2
TGTGCCAGCAGGAGCGGGGGGGCCTCTGCCTACGAGCAGTACTTC
CASRSGGASAYEQYF
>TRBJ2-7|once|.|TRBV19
TGTGCCAGTAGATCGCAGGGGCACTACGAGCAGTACTTC
CASRSQGHYEQYF
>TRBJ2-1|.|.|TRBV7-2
TGTGCCAGCAGCATAATGTGGGGCGATGAGCAGTTCTTC
CASSIMWGDEQFF
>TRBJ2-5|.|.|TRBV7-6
TGTGCCAGCAGCAGGGGGTTCCAAGAGACCCAGTACTTC
CASSRGFQETQYF
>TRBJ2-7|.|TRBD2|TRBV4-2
TGTGCCAGCAGCCAAAAACGGGAGGTAAGCTCCTACGAGCAGTACTTC
CASSQKREVSSYEQYF
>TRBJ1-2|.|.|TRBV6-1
TGTGCCAGCAGTGCGATAACAGGGATCGCTAACTATGGCTACACCTTC
CASSAITGIANYGYTF